These 12 T cell receptor beta chains came from one sample sequenced in a study of CD8 T cells in Susac syndrome. An input of about 0.5 to 1 ug of RNA was subjected to reverse transcription using random hexamers. One entry per CDR3 protein, called by TCRdb with MiXCR from the immunoSEQ multiplex PCR reads. The sample records over 150,000 distinct CDR3 sequences, about 96% being singletons. The specimen was CD4+ T cells from PBMCs. These receptors all stem from a human donor with Susac syndrome.

J is TRBJ1-5 and V is TRBV6-1; no clear D gene. Germline V lookup: CDR1 MNHNS, CDR2 SASEGT. The V gene lost 0 bases and the J gene lost 0 bases, with 18 bases spanning the gap. The length of the CDR3 is 19 residues. CDR3 region: CASSEASRTRGYSNQPQHF. Written as DNA, the CDR3 is TGTGCCAGCAGTGAAGCGAGCCGGACGAGAGGTTATAGCAATCAGCCCCAGCATTTT.

The chain carries TRBV20-1 and TRBJ1-3; tentatively, D is TRBD1 (5 bases). There are 12 residues in the CDR3. CDR1 is DFQATT, CDR2 SNEGSKA, per germline (reference sequence). V was clipped by 1 base and J by 4 bases, with 5 bases between them. CDR3 nucleotides: TGCAGTGCTAGAGGGGACGGAAACACCATATATTTT. Its translation: CSARGDGNTIYF.

This chain connects TRBV9 to TRBJ2-3, with 9 bases lining up with TRBD2. This CDR3 is 17 amino acids long. With V trimmed by 0 bases and J by 2 bases, 7 bases remained unmatched. CDR1 and CDR2 from the germline V gene are SGDLS and YYNGEE. Here the CDR3 DNA reads TGTGCCAGCAGCGTAGATCCTAGCGGGGCTGTCACAGATACGCAGTATTTT. Translating gives CASSVDPSGAVTDTQYF.

The sample holds one count of this clonotype. The chain uses TRBV7-2 and TRBJ2-1; D is unclear. This CDR3 comprises 12 residues. Per germline, CDR1 SGHTA and CDR2 FQGNSA. Trimming left V 3 bases short and J 13 bases short, with 13 bases between. For the CDR3, the DNA is TGTGCCAGCAGCTTGCGGTGGGGTATACAGTTCTTC. Protein sequence: CASSLRWGIQFF.

The chain joins TRBV12-3 or TRBV12-4 to TRBJ2-7, with D perhaps matching TRBD1 (6 bases). The CDR3 runs to 12 residues. V was cut by 8 bases and J by 6 bases, with 14 bases left in between. In DNA form, the CDR3 reads TGTGCCAGCGGACAGAGTAAACTCGAGCAGTACGTC. Translating it yields CASGQSKLEQYV.

V gene TRBV2 combines with J gene TRBJ2-1; tentative D call: TRBD2 (5 bases). The germline V and J ends were trimmed by 3 bases and 16 bases, with 19 bases remaining between them. Germline assignment: CDR1 SNHLY and CDR2 FYNNEI. The CDR3 totals 13 residues. CDR3 coding DNA: TGTGCCAGCAGTGACGACACACAGAGGGCTCATTTCTTC. This codes for CASSDDTQRAHFF.

The CDR3 loop reads CASSQRQIFTQETQYF. The CDR3, as DNA: TGTGCCAGCTCACAAAGGCAGATTTTTACCCAAGAGACCCAGTACTTC. This chain uses TRBV18 with TRBJ2-5; D unclear. This CDR3 has 16 amino acids. Germline CDR1 is KGHSH and CDR2 is LQKENI. Trimming shortened V by 4 bases and J by 1 base, and 16 bases separated the two germline ends.

This chain joins TRBV2 and TRBJ2-5; either TRBD1 or TRBD2 may fit D (5 bases each). Between the trimmed V and J ends, which lost 9 bases and 7 bases, there was a span of 12 bases. Germline V lookup: CDR1 SNHLY, CDR2 FYNNEI. CDR3 length equals 11 residues. The CDR3 spells CARGPKGTQYF. CDR3 DNA sequence: TGTGCCAGGGGACCCAAGGGGACCCAGTACTTC.

The chain couples TRBV20-1 to TRBJ1-2, with D possibly TRBD1 on 5 matching bases. V was trimmed by 3 bases and J by 3 bases, leaving 20 bases between them. The CDR3 has 16 amino acids. The V gene's germline CDR1 is DFQATT and CDR2 SNEGSKA (reference sequence). The DNA for the CDR3 is TGCAGTGCTAGTGGGATGGAGGGCCAAGGGGACTATGGCTACACCTTC. Residues: CSASGMEGQGDYGYTF.

The chain joins TRBV9 to TRBJ2-7; TRBD2 might be the D (6 bases). Germline-derived CDR1 and CDR2 are SGDLS and YYNGEE. CDR3 length: 13 amino acids. Between the trimmed V and J ends, which lost 8 bases and 2 bases, there was a span of 14 bases. CDR3: CASLGEVPYEQYV. The CDR3 DNA reads TGTGCCAGTCTTGGGGAGGTTCCCTACGAGCAGTACGTC.

This chain connects TRBV11-2 to TRBJ2-4; D remains unclear. V was cut by 0 bases and J by 6 bases, with 12 bases left in between. Germline CDR1 is SGHAT and CDR2 is FQNNGV. This CDR3 contains 15 residues. The CDR3 bases are TGTGCCAGCAGCTTAGATGTGGCGGCGTTAAACATTCAGTACTTC. Translating gives CASSLDVAALNIQYF.

The rearrangement uses TRBV2 and TRBJ2-1, with no clear D. CDR3 length: 12 residues. Per the germline V gene, CDR1 is SNHLY and CDR2 is FYNNEI. Trimming took 8 bases from V and 6 from J, leaving 11 bases between them. The CDR3 DNA is TGTGCCAGCGGGGTAGAACCCAATGAGCAGTTCTTC. This codes for CASGVEPNEQFF. Supplemented by reference TRBV2 and TRBJ2-1, the full variable domain reads EPEVTQTPSHQVTQMGQEVILRCVPISNHLYFYWYRQILGQKVEFLVSFYNNEISEKSEIFDDQFSVERPDGSNFTLKIRSTKLEDSAMYFCASGVEPNEQFFGPGTRLTVL.